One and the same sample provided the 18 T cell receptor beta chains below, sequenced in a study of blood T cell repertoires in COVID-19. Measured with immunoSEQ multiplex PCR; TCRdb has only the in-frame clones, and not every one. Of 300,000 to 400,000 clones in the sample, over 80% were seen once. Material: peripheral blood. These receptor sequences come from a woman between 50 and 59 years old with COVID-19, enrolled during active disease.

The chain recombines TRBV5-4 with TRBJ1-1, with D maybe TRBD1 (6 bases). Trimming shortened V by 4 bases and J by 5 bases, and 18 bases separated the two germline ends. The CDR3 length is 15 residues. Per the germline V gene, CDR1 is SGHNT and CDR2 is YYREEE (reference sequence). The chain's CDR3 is CASSRSGGARTEAFF. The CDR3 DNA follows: TGTGCCAGCAGCCGGTCGGGGGGGGCAAGGACTGAAGCTTTCTTT.

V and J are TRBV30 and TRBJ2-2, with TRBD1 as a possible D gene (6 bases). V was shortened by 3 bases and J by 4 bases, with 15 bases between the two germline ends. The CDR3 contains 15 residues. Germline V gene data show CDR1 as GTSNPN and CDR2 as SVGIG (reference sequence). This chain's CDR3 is CAWRRAGTTTGELFF. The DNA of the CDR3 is TGTGCCTGGAGGAGGGCCGGGACAACCACCGGGGAGCTGTTTTTT.

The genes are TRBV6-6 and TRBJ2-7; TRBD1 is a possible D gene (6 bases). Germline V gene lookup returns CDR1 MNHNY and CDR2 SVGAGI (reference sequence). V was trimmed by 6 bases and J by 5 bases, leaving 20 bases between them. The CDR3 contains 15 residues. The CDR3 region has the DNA TGTGCCAGCAGACTAGAGACGGGACACAAAGACGAGCAGTACTTC. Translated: CASRLETGHKDEQYF.

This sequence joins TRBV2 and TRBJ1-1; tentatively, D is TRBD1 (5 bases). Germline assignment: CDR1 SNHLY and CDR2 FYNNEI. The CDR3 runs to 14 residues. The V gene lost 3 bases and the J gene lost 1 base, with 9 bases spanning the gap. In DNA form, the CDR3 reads TGTGCCAGCAGTGAGCAGGGATCGAACACTGAAGCTTTCTTT. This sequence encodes CASSEQGSNTEAFF.

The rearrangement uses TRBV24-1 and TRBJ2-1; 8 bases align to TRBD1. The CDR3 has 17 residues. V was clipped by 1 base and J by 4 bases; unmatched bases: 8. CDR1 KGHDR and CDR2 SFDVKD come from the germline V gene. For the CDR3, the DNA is TGTGCCACCAGTGATTTTCATAGACAGGGGCAATACAATGAGCAGTTCTTC. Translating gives CATSDFHRQGQYNEQFF.

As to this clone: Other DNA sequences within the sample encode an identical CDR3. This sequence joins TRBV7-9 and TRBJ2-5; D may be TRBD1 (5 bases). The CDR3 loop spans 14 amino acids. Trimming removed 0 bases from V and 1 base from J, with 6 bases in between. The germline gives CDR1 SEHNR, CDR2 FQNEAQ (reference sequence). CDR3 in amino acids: CASSLAGAQETQYF. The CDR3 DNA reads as TGTGCCAGCAGCTTAGCTGGGGCCCAAGAGACCCAGTACTTC.

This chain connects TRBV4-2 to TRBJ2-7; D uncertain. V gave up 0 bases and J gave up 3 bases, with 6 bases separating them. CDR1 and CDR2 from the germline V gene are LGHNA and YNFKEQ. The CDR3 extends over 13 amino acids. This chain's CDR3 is CASSQETVYEQYF. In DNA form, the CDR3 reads TGTGCCAGCAGCCAAGAAACTGTCTACGAGCAGTACTTC.

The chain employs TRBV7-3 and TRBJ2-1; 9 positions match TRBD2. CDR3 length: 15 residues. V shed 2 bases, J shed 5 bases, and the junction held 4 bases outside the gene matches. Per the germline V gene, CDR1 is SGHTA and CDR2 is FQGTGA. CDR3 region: CASSLGGRVDNEQFF. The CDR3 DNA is TGTGCCAGCAGCTTAGGCGGGAGGGTAGACAATGAGCAGTTCTTC.

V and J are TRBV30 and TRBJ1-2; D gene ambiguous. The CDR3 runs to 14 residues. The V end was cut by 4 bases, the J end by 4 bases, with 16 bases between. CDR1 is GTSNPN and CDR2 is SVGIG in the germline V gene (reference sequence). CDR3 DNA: TGTGCCTGGATGCTTTGGAGAGTACCCTATGGCTACACCTTC. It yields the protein CAWMLWRVPYGYTF.

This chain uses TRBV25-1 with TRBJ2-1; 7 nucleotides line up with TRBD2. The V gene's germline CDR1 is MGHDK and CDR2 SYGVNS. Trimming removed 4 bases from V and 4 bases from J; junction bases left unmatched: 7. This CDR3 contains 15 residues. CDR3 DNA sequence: TGTGCCAGCAGTGGGGGGAGGGGTACATACAATGAGCAGTTCTTC. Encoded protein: CASSGGRGTYNEQFF.

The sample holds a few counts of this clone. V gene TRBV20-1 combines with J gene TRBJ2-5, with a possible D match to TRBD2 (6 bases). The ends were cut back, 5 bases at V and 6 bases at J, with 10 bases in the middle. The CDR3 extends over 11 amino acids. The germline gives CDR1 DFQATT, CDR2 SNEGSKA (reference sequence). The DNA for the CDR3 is TGCAGTGCTGTGGAGGGAAAGACCCAGTACTTC. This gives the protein CSAVEGKTQYF.

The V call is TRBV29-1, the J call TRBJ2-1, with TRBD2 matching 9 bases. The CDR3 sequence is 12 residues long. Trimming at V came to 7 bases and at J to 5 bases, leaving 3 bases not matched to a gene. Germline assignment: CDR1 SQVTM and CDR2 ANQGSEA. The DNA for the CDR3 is TGCAGCGCGACTAGCGGAAACAATGAGCAGTTCTTC. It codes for CSATSGNNEQFF.

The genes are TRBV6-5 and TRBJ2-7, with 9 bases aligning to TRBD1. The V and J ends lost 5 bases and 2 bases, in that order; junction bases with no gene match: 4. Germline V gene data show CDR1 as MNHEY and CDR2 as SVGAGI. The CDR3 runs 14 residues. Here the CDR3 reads CASSPYRGPYEQYF. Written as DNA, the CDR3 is TGTGCCAGCAGTCCATACAGGGGGCCCTACGAGCAGTACTTC.

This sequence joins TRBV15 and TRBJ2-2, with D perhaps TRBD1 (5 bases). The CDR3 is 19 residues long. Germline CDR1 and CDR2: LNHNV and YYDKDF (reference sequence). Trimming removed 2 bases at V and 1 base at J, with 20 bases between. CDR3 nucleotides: TGTGCCACCAGCAGAAGAGACGGTCGAGGACAAATGAACACCGGGGAGCTGTTTTTT. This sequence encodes CATSRRDGRGQMNTGELFF.

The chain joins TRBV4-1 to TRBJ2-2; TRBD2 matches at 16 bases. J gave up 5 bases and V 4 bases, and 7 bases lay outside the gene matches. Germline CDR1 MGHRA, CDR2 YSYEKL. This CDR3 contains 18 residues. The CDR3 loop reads CASSLGTSGRAGTGELFF. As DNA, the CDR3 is TGCGCCAGCAGCCTTGGGACTAGCGGGAGGGCGGGTACCGGGGAGCTGTTTTTT.

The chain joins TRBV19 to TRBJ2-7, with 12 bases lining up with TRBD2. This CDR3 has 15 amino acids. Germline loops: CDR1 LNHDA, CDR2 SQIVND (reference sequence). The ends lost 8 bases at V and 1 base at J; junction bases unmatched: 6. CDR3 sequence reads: CASARTSGASYEQYF. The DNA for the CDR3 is TGTGCCAGTGCCCGGACTAGCGGGGCATCCTACGAGCAGTACTTC.

The CDR3 protein is CASSTGTSGRVQETQYF. The CDR3, as DNA: TGTGCCAGCAGCACCGGGACTAGCGGGAGGGTACAAGAGACCCAGTACTTC. This chain joins TRBV7-9 and TRBJ2-5; 16 bases fit TRBD2. CDR1 SEHNR and CDR2 FQNEAQ come from the germline V gene (reference sequence). CDR3 size: 17 residues. The junction had 5 bases not matched to a gene; V was cut back by 5 bases and J by 2 bases.

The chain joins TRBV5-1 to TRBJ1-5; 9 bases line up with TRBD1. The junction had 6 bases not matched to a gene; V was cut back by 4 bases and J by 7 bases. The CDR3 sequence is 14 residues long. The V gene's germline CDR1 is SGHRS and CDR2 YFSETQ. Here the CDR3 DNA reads TGCGCCAGCAGCCTGGGACAGGGAGGACAGCCCCAGCATTTT. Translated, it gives CASSLGQGGQPQHF.